This T cell receptor beta chain appears in the sequencing data of a study of blood T cells in healthy people across ages. Samples had at least 7 million PBMCs isolated from them. A second about 7 to 12 cycle PCR used barcoded and J-beta primers. TCRdb fed the 5' RACE reads into MiXCR, producing one record per CDR3 protein. The sample yields over a million distinct CDR3 sequences, more than 40% seen once. Study findings and constraints: Estimated diversity across one million T cells was deemed an underestimate.

Note on this clonotype: No antigen is known for it.

Sequencing used blood. The TCR was taken from a woman aged 55-70 years in good health.

CDR3 bases: TGTGCCAGCGCAACTAGGACAGATACGCAGTATTTT. Its protein is CASATRTDTQYF. The chain links TRBV12-3 or TRBV12-4 to TRBJ2-3, with TRBD2 as a possible D gene (5 bases). V lost 8 bases and J lost 3, with 9 bases in between. This CDR3 is built from 12 residues.